Presented here are 20 T cell receptor beta chains from one specimen sequenced in a study of cytomegalovirus exposure and HLA in healthy donors. This PCR relied on a set of 60 Vbeta primers and 13 Jbeta primers. Profiled with immunoSEQ multiplex PCR; TCRdb holds only in-frame clones, not every one. Of about 140,000 clones listed, around 77% are singletons. Sequenced material: PBMCs. These receptors were obtained from a man aged 25 to 40 in good health and CMV-seronegative.

This chain links TRBV29-1 with TRBJ1-5; 8 bases fit TRBD1. V was clipped by 6 bases and J by 5 bases; unmatched bases: 9. Germline loops: CDR1 SQVTM, CDR2 ANQGSEA. This CDR3 is built from 14 residues. CDR3 region: CSVSGTGGDQPQHF. As DNA, the CDR3 is TGCAGCGTCAGCGGGACAGGTGGCGATCAGCCCCAGCATTTT.

The J gene is TRBJ2-5, the V gene TRBV5-4; D unresolved. In germline, CDR1 is SGHNT, CDR2 YYREEE (reference sequence). This CDR3 region has 13 residues. V lost 3 bases and J 6 bases, leaving 12 bases between the germline ends. Here the CDR3 reads CASSSTVTKTQYF. The CDR3 DNA is TGTGCCAGCAGCTCAACAGTGACAAAGACCCAGTACTTC.

The genes are TRBV9 and TRBJ1-1, with 8 bases aligning to TRBD1. V lost 4 bases to trimming and J lost 5 bases; unmatched junction nucleotides: 10. Germline-derived CDR1 and CDR2 are SGDLS and YYNGEE. CDR3 size: 15 residues. CDR3 region: CASSKGDRTDTEAFF. The DNA for the CDR3 is TGTGCCAGCAGCAAGGGGGACAGGACCGATACTGAAGCTTTCTTT.

The chain has TRBV30 and TRBJ2-1, with D possibly being TRBD2 (5 bases). The CDR3 is 16 amino acids. Germline values: CDR1 GTSNPN, CDR2 SVGIG (reference sequence). V was clipped by 3 bases and J by 6 bases, with 21 bases between them. The CDR3 spells CAWRARTQWWVNEQFF. CDR3 DNA: TGTGCCTGGAGGGCACGGACTCAATGGTGGGTCAATGAGCAGTTCTTC.

This chain links TRBV19 with TRBJ2-1; the match to TRBD1 covers 8 bases. Germline CDR1 reads LNHDA; CDR2 reads SQIVND (reference sequence). J gave up 3 bases and V 3 bases, and 7 bases lay outside the gene matches. CDR3 size: 16 residues. In DNA form, the CDR3 reads TGTGCCAGTAGTATGCTTTTAGGACAGGGCTACAATGAGCAGTTCTTC. Protein product: CASSMLLGQGYNEQFF.

This chain uses TRBV4-1 with TRBJ2-7; 7 bases line up with TRBD1. The length of the CDR3 is 13 residues. V was clipped by 8 bases and J by 1 base; unmatched bases: 5. CDR1 is MGHRA and CDR2 is YSYEKL in the germline V gene. The CDR3 sequence: CASSRTGSYEQYF. CDR3 nucleotide sequence: TGCGCCAGCTCCCGGACAGGTTCCTACGAGCAGTACTTC.

In this sample, this clone turned up a few times. The V call is TRBV6-1, the J call TRBJ2-4; 10 bases match TRBD1. The CDR3 runs to 19 residues. Germline V lookup: CDR1 MNHNS, CDR2 SASEGT. Losses at the gene ends were 2 bases for V and 7 bases for J; bases not matched to a gene: 17. The CDR3 loop is CASSESLWGGGQGSNIQYF. The CDR3 bases are TGTGCCAGCAGTGAATCCCTCTGGGGTGGGGGACAGGGGTCCAACATTCAGTACTTC.

V usage is TRBV5-4 and J usage is TRBJ1-4; D is unresolved. This CDR3 contains 15 residues. Germline V lookup: CDR1 SGHNT, CDR2 YYREEE (reference sequence). Trimming took off 0 bases at V and 5 bases at J, with 11 bases between the two ends. The CDR3 coding sequence is TGTGCCAGCAGCTTGGAACCGGTGAGGAATGAAAAACTGTTTTTT. The encoded protein is CASSLEPVRNEKLFF.

The chain carries TRBV5-1 and TRBJ2-7; no definite D call. The CDR3 is made up of 15 amino acids. CDR1 and CDR2 (germline): SGHRS, YFSETQ. The V and J ends lost 0 bases and 4 bases respectively, with 14 bases between them. CDR3 nucleotides: TGCGCCAGCAGCTTGGGCAGGCTTGAGATTTACGAGCAGTACTTC. Translated, it gives CASSLGRLEIYEQYF.

The rearrangement links TRBV6-1 to TRBJ1-1, with TRBD1 as a possible D gene (6 bases). Germline lookup yields CDR1 MNHNS and CDR2 SASEGT. The V end lost 3 bases, the J end lost 0 bases, and 11 bases lay between the germline ends. The CDR3 has 15 amino acids. CDR3 region: CASSDWTEMNTEAFF. CDR3 nucleotides: TGTGCCAGCAGTGATTGGACAGAAATGAACACTGAAGCTTTCTTT.

In regard to this clone: One end of the junction varies from germline; a read error may be responsible. V is TRBV7-9 and J is TRBJ2-7, with 11 bases fitting TRBD2. This CDR3 region has 18 residues. The germline V gene has CDR1 SEHNR and CDR2 FQNEAQ (reference sequence). CDR3 DNA: TGTTCCAGCAGCTTATTAGGAGGCCTAGCGGGAGGTTCCTACGAGCAGTACTTC. It is translated as CSSSLLGGLAGGSYEQYF.

The V gene is TRBV5-1, the J gene TRBJ1-1, with D hard to call. In germline, CDR1 is SGHRS, CDR2 YFSETQ. V was shortened by 0 bases and J by 5 bases, with 5 bases between the two germline ends. CDR3 length equals 12 residues. CDR3 amino acids: CASSLERTEAFF. CDR3 DNA sequence: TGCGCCAGCAGCTTGGAGAGGACTGAAGCTTTCTTT.

The chain links TRBV5-6 to TRBJ2-1; 7 bases fit TRBD2. Trimming took 3 bases from V and 4 from J; bases not matched to a gene: 13. The CDR3 is 17 amino acids. Looked up from germline, CDR1 is SGHDT and CDR2 is YYEEEE. Here the CDR3 DNA reads TGTGCCAGCAGCTCCTACGTAGGAGCGGGGCGGTACAATGAGCAGTTCTTC. Translating gives CASSSYVGAGRYNEQFF.

The V and J genes are TRBV14 and TRBJ1-1; D may be TRBD1 (5 bases). The germline V gene has CDR1 SGHDN and CDR2 FVKESK. The V gene lost 3 bases and the J gene lost 3 bases, with 17 bases spanning the gap. CDR3 length: 16 residues. The CDR3 coding sequence is TGTGCCAGCAGCCAGAGGCCAGGGCGCGGTGACACTGAAGCTTTCTTT. Translation gives CASSQRPGRGDTEAFF.

Of note for this clone: A read error may account for a junction end that differs from germline. The rearrangement links TRBV6-6 to TRBJ1-2; D may be TRBD1 (6 bases). The CDR3 contains 14 residues. Germline V CDR1 and CDR2: MNHNY, SVGAGI (reference sequence). CDR3 bases: TGTGCCAGCAGTCTCGACAGGACTGCCTATCGCTACACCTTC. As protein: CASSLDRTAYRYTF.

V is TRBV11-2 and J is TRBJ2-1; 8 bases are shared with TRBD1. Germline V lookup: CDR1 SGHAT, CDR2 FQNNGV. After removal of 5 bases from V and 4 bases from J, the junction contained 7 bases not matched to a gene. There are 15 residues in the CDR3. The CDR3 region is CASSTTGDPYNEQFF. Here the CDR3 DNA reads TGTGCCAGCAGCACGACAGGGGACCCTTACAATGAGCAGTTCTTC.

The chain combines TRBV5-1 with TRBJ1-1; 7 bases map to TRBD1. Germline-derived CDR1 and CDR2 are SGHRS and YFSETQ. V lost 0 bases, J lost 9 bases, and 8 bases stayed unmatched. CDR3 size: 14 residues. CDR3 loop: CASSLAGQLDQAFF. CDR3 DNA sequence: TGCGCCAGCAGCTTGGCGGGACAGCTGGACCAAGCTTTCTTT.

This clone has a handful of counts. An end of the junction does not agree with germline; a read error may underlie this. V usage is TRBV10-2 and J usage is TRBJ1-1; TRBD1 is a possible D gene (5 bases). CDR1 is WSHSY, CDR2 SAAADI, per germline. The CDR3 has 12 residues. The CDR3 nucleotides are TGCGCCAGCAAGGGGTTGAACCCTGAAGCTTTCTTT. As protein: CASKGLNPEAFF.

CDR3 protein: CASGRPGRYNEQFF. The CDR3 DNA follows: TGTGCCAGCGGTCGGCCCGGGAGGTACAATGAGCAGTTCTTC. The chain joins TRBV2 to TRBJ2-1; 7 bases fit TRBD2. CDR1 and CDR2 from the germline V gene are SNHLY and FYNNEI. The length of the CDR3 is 14 residues. V shed 8 bases, J shed 4 bases, and the junction held 8 bases outside the gene matches.

The chain recombines TRBV4-1 with TRBJ1-2, with 8 bases that match TRBD1. Trimming removed 2 bases from V and 2 bases from J; junction bases left unmatched: 10. This CDR3 region has 17 residues. Germline CDR1 and CDR2: MGHRA and YSYEKL. The CDR3 protein is CASSQIRDRGQNYGYTF. The CDR3 bases are TGCGCCAGCAGCCAAATCCGAGACAGGGGTCAAAACTATGGCTACACCTTC.